This is a list of T cell receptor beta chains from one sample in a study of T cell changes during pregnancy in multiple sclerosis. Profiling relied on immunoSEQ multiplex PCR, and the TCRdb table lists in-frame clones only, not all of them. The table lists over 30,000 clones, approximately 90% of them singletons, with 3% to 4% in the top ten. The sample here was CD8+ T cells from peripheral blood mononuclear cells, taken in the third trimester of pregnancy. The origin of the receptors is a female donor with multiple sclerosis, enrolled in a pregnancy study. Both conserved end residues are part of each CDR3. The order of the fields is CDR3 DNA, CDR3 protein, V gene, J gene, D gene, clone size. A D gene is named only where the DNA matches it firmly. Size is omitted from some rows. Given values are once, few, many or a class for expanded clones.

TGTGCCAGCAGCGTCGACAGGGAGATGGTGGGGTACCAAGAGACCCAGTACTTC	CASSVDREMVGYQETQYF	TRBV9	TRBJ2-5	TRBD1	NA
TGTGCCAGTGGAGGGGGGGTCGGCGAGCAGTACTTC	CASGGGVGEQYF	TRBV19	TRBJ2-7	NA	NA
TGTGCCAGTAGTATGGGGTTAGCGGGGGTGTCAGATACGCAGTATTTT	CASSMGLAGVSDTQYF	TRBV19	TRBJ2-3	TRBD2	NA
TGTGCCAGTAGTCCGTACAGGGGGGATCAGCCCCAGCATTTT	CASSPYRGDQPQHF	TRBV19	TRBJ1-5	TRBD1	NA
TGTGCCAGCAGCCCCTGGGACTCCGCAGATACGCAGTATTTT	CASSPWDSADTQYF	TRBV9	TRBJ2-3	NA	NA
TGTGCCAGCAGGACCTCTGGGACAGGGGTCCTGGAAGGCTACACCTTC	CASRTSGTGVLEGYTF	TRBV27	TRBJ1-2	TRBD1	once
TGTGCCAGCAGCCAAGAGGCAGAGGCCCACAATGAGCAGTTCTTC	CASSQEAEAHNEQFF	TRBV4-2	TRBJ2-1	NA	NA
TGTGCCAGCAGCCAATCGGGGCCTAACTATGGCTACACCTTC	CASSQSGPNYGYTF	TRBV16	TRBJ1-2	NA	NA
TGTGCCAGCAGCGTAGAGCCTCGGGGAAACGAGCAGTACTTC	CASSVEPRGNEQYF	TRBV9	TRBJ2-7	NA	NA
TGTGCCAGCAGCTTAGGACGGGGCACTGAAGCTTTCTTT	CASSLGRGTEAFF	TRBV11-3	TRBJ1-1	NA	NA
TGTGCCAGCAGTTACGGTCAGTTCTATGGCTACACCTTC	CASSYGQFYGYTF	TRBV6-5	TRBJ1-2	NA	once
TGTGCCTGGCAAGAGGGGGTTGGGGAACAGCCCCAGCATTTT	CAWQEGVGEQPQHF	TRBV30	TRBJ1-5	NA	NA
TGTGCCAGCAGTTTGGACAGCTACGAGCAGTACTTC	CASSLDSYEQYF	TRBV6-1	TRBJ2-7	NA	NA
TGTGCCAGCAGCTCTGGGGGGTCTGGCACAGATACGCAGTATTTT	CASSSGGSGTDTQYF	TRBV7-6	TRBJ2-3	NA	NA
TGTGCCAGTAGTATCGGACAGGAGAACACTGAAGCTTTCTTT	CASSIGQENTEAFF	TRBV19	TRBJ1-1	TRBD1	few
TGTGCCAGCAGCGTTCACGGGGGGGCAGGGGATACGCAGTATTTT	CASSVHGGAGDTQYF	TRBV9	TRBJ2-3	TRBD2	NA
TGTGCCAGCAGTACCCGACAGTACTTCTCTGAAGCTTTCTTT	CASSTRQYFSEAFF	TRBV27	TRBJ1-1	NA	NA
TGCAGCGTCCCTACAGGGCTGGCGAACACTGAAGCTTTCTTT	CSVPTGLANTEAFF	TRBV29-1	TRBJ1-1	NA	once
TGTGCCAGCAGCCGGGGGGGACTAGCGGGGGGAAATGAGCAGTTCTTC	CASSRGGLAGGNEQFF	TRBV7-9	TRBJ2-1	TRBD2	NA
TGTGCCAGTATGTTGGGCGGGGGCCCCCTACGCACAGATACGCAGTATTTT	CASMLGGGPLRTDTQYF	TRBV19	TRBJ2-3	NA	NA
TGTGCCAGCAGTGGCGACAATATAGGCACTGAAGCTTTCTTT	CASSGDNIGTEAFF	TRBV6-5	TRBJ1-1	NA	NA
TGTGCCAGCAGCCCCGGGACTAGCGGGAAGTTAGAGACCCAGTACTTC	CASSPGTSGKLETQYF	TRBV9	TRBJ2-5	TRBD2	NA
TGTGCCAGCAGCCCATGGACAGTTCAGCACACTGAAGCTTTCTTT	CASSPWTVQHTEAFF	TRBV7-6	TRBJ1-1	NA	NA
TGTGCCAGCAGTTCCTCCTCACAGGGGCCCCACTACAATGAGCAGTTCTTC	CASSSSSQGPHYNEQFF	TRBV27	TRBJ2-1	TRBD1	NA
TGTGCCAGCAGTACCCCCGGGGTCGGGGAGACCCAGTACTTC	CASSTPGVGETQYF	TRBV27	TRBJ2-5	NA	NA
TGTGCCAGCAGCCTACAGGGAATAGGTGGCTACACCTTC	CASSLQGIGGYTF	TRBV5-8	TRBJ1-2	NA	once
TGTGCCAGTAGCGGCCGTCGGGGGGCGGACACTGAAGCTTTCTTT	CASSGRRGADTEAFF	TRBV19	TRBJ1-1	NA	once
TGTGCCAGCAGGAGACAGGTTCCTAATGAAAAACTGTTTTTT	CASRRQVPNEKLFF	TRBV27	TRBJ1-4	NA	NA
TGTGCCAGCAGCTTACTGGGAGCCACCCACGATACACAAGAGACCCAGTACTTC	CASSLLGATHDTQETQYF	TRBV5-6	TRBJ2-5	NA	NA
TGTGCCAGCAGCGTTACATCATACAATGAGCAGTTCTTC	CASSVTSYNEQFF	TRBV9	TRBJ2-1	NA	NA
TGTGCCAGCAGTGAAGCTAGCGGCTACGAGCAGTACTTC	CASSEASGYEQYF	TRBV6-1	TRBJ2-7	NA	NA
TGCGCCAGCAGCTTTTTCGTGGGCTCCGAGCAGTACTTC	CASSFFVGSEQYF	TRBV5-1	TRBJ2-7	NA	NA
TGTGCCGTAGGGGGAATGCGGTACTTC	CAVGGMRYF	TRBV7-9	TRBJ2-7	NA	NA
TGCGCCAGCAGCTTGCCGGGAACCGGGGAGCTGTTTTTT	CASSLPGTGELFF	TRBV5-1	TRBJ2-2	NA	NA
TGTGCCAGCAGCTCACCTAGCACAGAGGCTTTCTTT	CASSSPSTEAFF	TRBV7-9	TRBJ1-1	NA	NA
TGTGCCAGCAGCCCCCCAGATAGCAATCAGCCCCAGCATTTT	CASSPPDSNQPQHF	TRBV7-2	TRBJ1-5	NA	NA
TGTGCCAGCAGCTTCGGGACAGGGACTGAAGCTTTCTTT	CASSFGTGTEAFF	TRBV7-8	TRBJ1-1	TRBD1	NA
TGCGCCAGCAGCCAAGCTGGGGGGGACGAGCAGTACTTC	CASSQAGGDEQYF	TRBV4-3	TRBJ2-7	TRBD2	NA
TGTGCCAGCAGTCCCGGACAGGGAACCTACGAGCAGTACTTC	CASSPGQGTYEQYF	TRBV27	TRBJ2-7	TRBD1	NA
TGTGCCAGCAGTTTATCGTTCTTCTCTGGGGCCAACGTCCTGACTTTC	CASSLSFFSGANVLTF	TRBV27	TRBJ2-6	NA	NA
TGCGCCAGCAGCCCCTCGGGACAGACCTCCTACGAGCAGTACTTC	CASSPSGQTSYEQYF	TRBV4-3	TRBJ2-7	TRBD1	NA
TGTGCCAGCAGCGGAGGGAGCGAGGATGAGAGGGAGCTGTTTTTT	CASSGGSEDERELFF	TRBV9	TRBJ2-2	NA	NA
TGTGCCAGCAGCGGCCAACTAGCGGGGGGGGAAGGCGGAGATACGCAGTATTTT	CASSGQLAGGEGGDTQYF	TRBV9	TRBJ2-3	TRBD2	once
TGTGCCAGCAGTGGAACAGGGCACGAGCAGTACTTC	CASSGTGHEQYF	TRBV6-6	TRBJ2-7	NA	NA
TGTGCCAGCAGCCCCTCGCAACTTCGGGGGAGTTCCTATGGCTACACCTTC	CASSPSQLRGSSYGYTF	TRBV4-2	TRBJ1-2	NA	NA
TGTGCCAGCAGCCTCGACAGGGACGTTCAGCCCCAGCATTTT	CASSLDRDVQPQHF	TRBV6-5	TRBJ1-5	TRBD1	NA
TGTGCCAGCAGGGGGGGGACGAGAGAAAAACTGTTTTTT	CASRGGTREKLFF	TRBV7-8	TRBJ1-4	NA	NA
TGTGCCAGCAGCTTGGACAGGAATCAGCCCCAGCATTTT	CASSLDRNQPQHF	TRBV7-9	TRBJ1-5	TRBD1	once
TGTGCCATCGGGACAGGCCCCTACGAGCAGTACTTC	CAIGTGPYEQYF	TRBV10-3	TRBJ2-7	TRBD1	once
TGCGCCAGCAGCCAAGATGGGACAGAAATTACCGGGGAGCTGTTTTTT	CASSQDGTEITGELFF	TRBV4-1	TRBJ2-2	TRBD1	NA
TGTGCCAGCAGCCCCGTTGGCGGTGAAGCTTTCTTT	CASSPVGGEAFF	TRBV4-2	TRBJ1-1	NA	NA
TGTGCCAGCGAGGGGGCTGGCGGGGGGCACGAAGAGCTCTACAATGAGCAGTTCTTC	CASEGAGGGHEELYNEQFF	TRBV7-9	TRBJ2-1	NA	NA